These T cell receptor beta chains were read from a single sample in a study of ipilimumab plus nivolumab after autologous stem cell transplantation. Some clones are missing from TCRdb's copy, which holds only in-frame ones; the method was immunoSEQ multiplex PCR. Of tens of thousands of clones detected, 92% appear once; the ten largest clones hold more than 0.7%. Sequencing used PBMCs, obtained in a trial of ipilimumab plus nivolumab as post-transplant consolidation. The receptor set was obtained from a male donor with multiple myeloma. The CDR3 runs from the conserved cysteine through the conserved F or W. Fields, in order: D gene, J gene, V gene, clone size, CDR3 protein, CDR3 DNA. The D gene is left open where the match is weak. Some rows have no size entry. The others give once, few or many, or a class for an expanded clone.

D: NA; J: TRBJ2-7; V: TRBV6-1; size: NA; CDR3: CASSEALGTTSYEQYF; DNA: TGTGCCAGCAGTGAAGCTTTGGGGACGACATCCTACGAGCAGTACTTC
D: NA; J: TRBJ2-3; V: TRBV19; size: NA; CDR3: CASSTPGHTADTQYF; DNA: TGTGCCAGTAGTACTCCCGGACATACAGCAGATACGCAGTATTTT
D: TRBD1; J: TRBJ2-5; V: TRBV4-3; size: NA; CDR3: CASSQDTGGETQYF; DNA: TGCGCCAGCAGCCAAGATACAGGGGGAGAGACCCAGTACTTC
D: TRBD1; J: TRBJ1-4; V: TRBV4-2; size: NA; CDR3: CASSQDLRGTANEKLFF; DNA: TGTGCCAGCAGCCAAGATTTGAGAGGGACAGCTAATGAAAAACTGTTTTTT
D: TRBD2; J: TRBJ2-7; V: TRBV29-1; size: once; CDR3: CSVATSGTSYEQYF; DNA: TGCAGCGTCGCGACTAGCGGCACCTCCTACGAGCAGTACTTC
D: NA; J: TRBJ2-7; V: TRBV7-6; size: NA; CDR3: CASSNRDDEQYF; DNA: TGTGCCAGCAGCAACCGGGACGACGAGCAGTACTTC
D: TRBD1; J: TRBJ2-7; V: TRBV5-1; size: NA; CDR3: CASSLGQGASHEQYF; DNA: TGCGCCAGCAGCTTGGGCCAGGGGGCGAGTCACGAGCAGTACTTC
D: NA; J: TRBJ2-3; V: TRBV10-3; size: NA; CDR3: CAISEGGGRKDTQYF; DNA: TGTGCCATCAGTGAGGGGGGGGGCCGGAAAGATACGCAGTATTTT
D: TRBD2; J: TRBJ2-3; V: TRBV7-2; size: NA; CDR3: CASSIIGGVTQYF; DNA: TGTGCCAGCAGCATAATTGGGGGGGTGACGCAGTATTTT
D: NA; J: TRBJ1-6; V: TRBV30; size: NA; CDR3: CAWSVKGMGSPLHF; DNA: TGTGCCTGGAGTGTAAAGGGAATGGGGTCACCCCTCCACTTT
D: TRBD1; J: TRBJ1-1; V: TRBV29-1; size: NA; CDR3: CSVINRGFTEAFF; DNA: TGCAGCGTTATAAACAGGGGATTTACTGAAGCTTTCTTT
D: TRBD1; J: TRBJ2-7; V: TRBV6-6; size: NA; CDR3: CASSRGQGEAYEQYF; DNA: TGTGCCAGCAGTAGAGGACAGGGTGAAGCCTACGAGCAGTACTTC
D: NA; J: TRBJ1-4; V: TRBV4-3; size: NA; CDR3: CASSHRQSATNEKLFF; DNA: TGCGCCAGCAGCCACCGACAGAGCGCAACTAATGAAAAACTGTTTTTT
D: NA; J: TRBJ1-2; V: TRBV18; size: NA; CDR3: CASSPPGRSNYGYTF; DNA: TGTGCCAGCTCACCACCGGGACGGTCGAACTATGGCTACACCTTC
D: NA; J: TRBJ1-5; V: TRBV28; size: medium-sized; CDR3: CASSLLDLYSQPQHF; DNA: TGTGCCAGCAGTCTACTGGACCTGTATAGCCAGCCCCAGCATTTT
D: TRBD2; J: TRBJ2-7; V: TRBV11-2; size: NA; CDR3: CASSLDLLAGSYEQYF; DNA: TGTGCCAGCAGCTTAGATCTGCTAGCGGGCTCCTACGAGCAGTACTTC
D: TRBD2; J: TRBJ2-2; V: TRBV7-9; size: NA; CDR3: CASSPPSGGNTGELFF; DNA: TGTGCCAGCAGCCCACCAAGCGGGGGGAACACCGGGGAGCTGTTTTTT
D: NA; J: TRBJ2-7; V: TRBV7-3; size: NA; CDR3: CASSLIRTDVYEQYF; DNA: TGTGCCAGCAGCTTAATCCGGACGGACGTCTACGAGCAGTACTTC
D: NA; J: TRBJ1-2; V: TRBV28; size: NA; CDR3: CATLDSSNYGYTF; DNA: TGTGCCACCCTGGACAGCTCTAACTATGGCTACACCTTC
D: TRBD1; J: TRBJ1-3; V: TRBV2; size: NA; CDR3: CASTTDRGHTIYF; DNA: TGTGCCAGCACTACTGACAGGGGCCACACCATATATTTT
D: NA; J: TRBJ2-3; V: TRBV19; size: NA; CDR3: CASSMGRFSTDTQYF; DNA: TGTGCCAGTAGTATGGGGCGGTTCAGCACAGATACGCAGTATTTT
D: TRBD1; J: TRBJ1-1; V: TRBV5-6; size: NA; CDR3: CASSFIQGAVTEAFF; DNA: TGTGCCAGCAGCTTTATCCAGGGGGCGGTCACTGAAGCTTTCTTT
D: TRBD2; J: TRBJ2-5; V: TRBV5-1; size: NA; CDR3: CASRSGLGLETQYF; DNA: TGCGCCAGCAGATCGGGACTAGGGCTGGAGACCCAGTACTTC
D: NA; J: TRBJ1-2; V: TRBV5-5; size: NA; CDR3: CASSLMGDNYGYTF; DNA: TGTGCCAGCAGCTTGATGGGGGATAACTATGGCTACACCTTC
D: NA; J: TRBJ2-2; V: TRBV21-1; size: NA; CDR3: CASAREGRSTGELFF; DNA: TGTGCCAGCGCCAGGGAAGGAAGGTCCACCGGGGAGCTGTTTTTT
D: TRBD2; J: TRBJ2-3; V: TRBV19; size: NA; CDR3: CASSIVAGAPAGTDTQYF; DNA: TGTGCCAGTAGTATAGTAGCGGGAGCGCCGGCCGGCACAGATACGCAGTATTTT
D: NA; J: TRBJ2-7; V: TRBV7-3; size: NA; CDR3: CASSLYGTTSYEQYF; DNA: TGTGCCAGCAGCTTATACGGGACAACTTCCTACGAGCAGTACTTC
D: NA; J: TRBJ1-4; V: TRBV28; size: NA; CDR3: CASSLVGKLFF; DNA: TGTGCCAGCAGCCTGGTGGGAAAACTGTTTTTT
D: NA; J: TRBJ1-4; V: TRBV9; size: NA; CDR3: CASSVGGDEKLFF; DNA: TGTGCCAGCAGCGTAGGGGGGGACGAAAAACTGTTTTTT
D: TRBD2; J: TRBJ2-7; V: TRBV27; size: NA; CDR3: CASSLGASGGPEQYF; DNA: TGTGCCAGCAGTTTAGGAGCTAGCGGGGGCCCCGAGCAGTACTTC
D: NA; J: TRBJ1-1; V: TRBV7-3; size: NA; CDR3: CASSLQGTTEAFF; DNA: TGTGCCAGCAGCTTACAGGGAACAACTGAAGCTTTCTTT
D: NA; J: TRBJ2-5; V: TRBV4-1; size: NA; CDR3: CASSQAVQTQETQYF; DNA: TGCGCCAGCAGCCAAGCGGTCCAAACGCAAGAGACCCAGTACTTC
D: NA; J: TRBJ1-5; V: TRBV28; size: NA; CDR3: CASSWSTYSNQPQHF; DNA: TGTGCCAGCAGCTGGTCCACTTATAGCAATCAGCCCCAGCATTTT
D: TRBD1; J: TRBJ2-1; V: TRBV11-2; size: NA; CDR3: CASSLGWSGQLYNEQFF; DNA: TGTGCCAGCAGCTTAGGATGGTCGGGACAGCTCTACAATGAGCAGTTCTTC
D: TRBD2; J: TRBJ2-1; V: TRBV15; size: NA; CDR3: CATKGPGGPLNEQFF; DNA: TGTGCCACCAAGGGGCCGGGAGGGCCTTTAAATGAGCAGTTCTTC
D: NA; J: TRBJ1-4; V: TRBV19; size: once; CDR3: CASSIGQATNEKLFF; DNA: TGTGCCAGTAGTATAGGACAGGCGACTAATGAAAAACTGTTTTTT
D: NA; J: TRBJ1-3; V: TRBV2; size: NA; CDR3: CASKVAHGYSGNTIYF; DNA: TGTGCCAGCAAGGTTGCGCACGGATACTCTGGAAACACCATATATTTT
D: NA; J: TRBJ2-5; V: TRBV2; size: NA; CDR3: CASSELTGLETQYF; DNA: TGTGCCAGCAGTGAACTTACAGGGTTAGAGACCCAGTACTTC
D: NA; J: TRBJ2-1; V: TRBV28; size: NA; CDR3: CASSLHWEQFF; DNA: TGTGCCAGCTCCCTCCACTGGGAGCAGTTCTTC
D: NA; J: TRBJ2-1; V: TRBV7-9; size: NA; CDR3: CASSGGQYGEQFF; DNA: TGTGCCAGCAGCGGAGGACAGTATGGTGAGCAGTTCTTC
D: TRBD2; J: TRBJ2-7; V: TRBV7-2; size: NA; CDR3: CASRWGEGNYEQYF; DNA: TGTGCCAGCCGCTGGGGGGAGGGAAATTACGAGCAGTACTTC
D: NA; J: TRBJ1-2; V: TRBV10-3; size: NA; CDR3: CAISNHDCKTYGYTF; DNA: TGTGCCATCAGTAATCACGACTGTAAGACCTATGGCTACACCTTC
D: TRBD1; J: TRBJ1-2; V: TRBV25-1; size: NA; CDR3: CASSGAGRDSYGYTF; DNA: TGTGCCAGCAGTGGGGCTGGGCGGGACAGCTATGGCTACACCTTC
D: NA; J: TRBJ1-2; V: TRBV5-1; size: NA; CDR3: CASKQTYNYGYTF; DNA: TGCGCCAGCAAACAGACCTATAACTATGGCTACACCTTC
D: TRBD2; J: TRBJ2-7; V: TRBV28; size: NA; CDR3: CASSPGGGPTGTGPYEQYF; DNA: TGTGCCAGCAGCCCCGGGGGGGGGCCGACAGGTACAGGCCCCTACGAGCAGTACTTC
D: NA; J: TRBJ2-3; V: TRBV6-6; size: NA; CDR3: CASSLLGLYTDTQYF; DNA: TGTGCCAGCAGCCTCCTCGGACTGTACACAGATACGCAGTATTTT
D: NA; J: TRBJ1-1; V: TRBV7-2; size: NA; CDR3: CASSLSRGNTEAFF; DNA: TGTGCCAGCAGCTTGAGCAGGGGGAACACTGAAGCTTTCTTT
D: NA; J: TRBJ2-5; V: TRBV6-5; size: NA; CDR3: CASSYDGPGTQYF; DNA: TGTGCCAGCAGTTACGATGGTCCCGGGACCCAGTACTTC
D: NA; J: TRBJ1-1; V: TRBV28; size: few; CDR3: CASKRNMNTEAFF; DNA: TGTGCCAGCAAAAGGAATATGAACACTGAAGCTTTCTTT
D: NA; J: TRBJ1-5; V: TRBV7-9; size: NA; CDR3: CASSSTGDGNQPQHF; DNA: TGTGCCAGCAGCTCAACGGGGGACGGCAATCAGCCCCAGCATTTT
D: NA; J: TRBJ2-2; V: TRBV2; size: once; CDR3: CASRGSVGTGELFF; DNA: TGTGCCAGCAGGGGTAGCGTGGGCACCGGGGAGCTGTTTTTT
D: NA; J: TRBJ2-4; V: TRBV6-6; size: NA; CDR3: CASSIGTVVAKNIQYF; DNA: TGTGCCAGCAGTATAGGGACGGTGGTAGCCAAAAACATTCAGTACTTC
D: TRBD1; J: TRBJ1-2; V: TRBV5-1; size: NA; CDR3: CASSFEETGGNGYTF; DNA: TGCGCCAGCAGCTTCGAGGAGACAGGGGGCAATGGCTACACCTTC
D: NA; J: TRBJ1-3; V: TRBV4-1; size: few; CDR3: CASSQGYSGNTIYF; DNA: TGCGCCAGCAGCCAAGGTTACTCTGGAAACACCATATATTTT
D: NA; J: TRBJ2-1; V: TRBV5-6; size: NA; CDR3: CASSSLASEQFF; DNA: TGTGCCAGCAGCTCGCTAGCTAGTGAGCAGTTCTTC
D: NA; J: TRBJ2-7; V: TRBV6-1; size: NA; CDR3: CASSERDGGPGEQYF; DNA: TGTGCCAGCAGTGAAAGAGATGGAGGACCCGGAGAGCAGTACTTC
D: TRBD1; J: TRBJ2-1; V: TRBV11-2; size: NA; CDR3: CASSSGQGAFEQFF; DNA: TGTGCCAGCAGCTCGGGACAGGGGGCATTTGAGCAGTTCTTC
D: TRBD2; J: TRBJ2-2; V: TRBV2; size: NA; CDR3: CASIPRLAGGVTGELFF; DNA: TGTGCCAGCATCCCACGCCTAGCGGGGGGCGTCACCGGGGAGCTGTTTTTT
D: NA; J: TRBJ1-2; V: TRBV5-1; size: NA; CDR3: CASSLSGSNYGYTF; DNA: TGCGCCAGCAGCTTGTCCGGGTCTAACTATGGCTACACCTTC